The 10 T cell receptor beta chains below all came from one sample that was sequenced in a study of T cells in Graves' hyperthyroidism and ophthalmopathy. Amplification of TCR beta CDR3 regions was performed using RNA transcripts as template. During a first-round RT-PCR of the TCR CDR3, the HTBI primer set was used. TCRdb re-analysed the multiplex PCR reads in MiXCR, keeping a single row per CDR3 protein. The sample lists around 180,000 distinct CDR3 sequences, about 17% seen once, with approximately 28% in the top ten. Sequenced sample: blood. Receptor source: a woman in her fifties or sixties with Graves' hyperthyroidism.

The sample holds many counts of this clonotype. The chain links TRBV2 to TRBJ2-7; D gene uncertain. V lost 2 bases, J lost 7 bases, and 6 bases lay in between. Germline values: CDR1 SNHLY, CDR2 FYNNEI. This CDR3 spans 11 amino acids. The CDR3 DNA reads as TGTGCCAGCAGTGAAAGGTTGGAGCAGTACTTC. This sequence encodes CASSERLEQYF.

Many counts were recorded for this clonotype. The gene calls are TRBV3-1 and TRBJ2-7, with 13 bases identical to TRBD2. CDR3 length equals 17 residues. CDR1 LGHDT and CDR2 YNNKEL come from the germline V gene (reference sequence). J gave up 2 bases and V 3 bases, and 7 bases lay outside the gene matches. The CDR3 nucleotides read TGTGCCAGCAGCCAGGCACTAGCGGGGGGGGACCCCTACGAGCAGTACTTC. Translation gives CASSQALAGGDPYEQYF.

This clonotype was seen ten or more times. The chain uses TRBV5-1 and TRBJ2-7, with 8 nucleotides matching TRBD1. The CDR3 loop spans 14 amino acids. V was pared by 3 bases and J by 3 bases, with 5 bases of the junction left unmatched. Germline V gene data show CDR1 as SGHRS and CDR2 as YFSETQ. As DNA, the CDR3 is TGCGCCAGCAGCTGGAAACAGGGGGACTACGAGCAGTACTTC. Protein: CASSWKQGDYEQYF.

This clonotype was seen at least ten times. The chain carries TRBV2 and TRBJ2-6, with a tentative D call TRBD1 (5 bases). Germline V gene data show CDR1 as SNHLY and CDR2 as FYNNEI. CDR3 size: 14 residues. V gave up 7 bases and J gave up 4 bases, with 11 bases separating them. CDR3 nucleotides: TGTGCCAGCAAGCAGGGTACCGGGGCCAACGTCCTGACTTTC. It is translated as CASKQGTGANVLTF.

The rearrangement joins TRBV20-1 to TRBJ1-1, with TRBD1 as a possible D gene (5 bases). Trimming removed 6 bases at V and 7 bases at J, with 15 bases between. The CDR3 length is 12 residues. CDR1 is DFQATT and CDR2 is SNEGSKA in the germline V gene (reference sequence). The CDR3 DNA reads TGCAGTGCATCCATGACAGTCGTTGAAGCTTTCTTT. As protein: CSASMTVVEAFF.

This clonotype has at least ten counts. The V gene is TRBV7-9, the J gene TRBJ2-1; 10 bases are shared with TRBD1. The CDR3 is made up of 16 amino acids. After removal of 4 bases from V and 5 bases from J, the junction contained 8 bases not matched to a gene. CDR1 and CDR2 (germline): SEHNR, FQNEAQ (reference sequence). The chain's CDR3 is CASSSPGTGVNNEQFF. The CDR3 DNA follows: TGTGCCAGCAGCTCCCCCGGGACAGGGGTAAACAATGAGCAGTTCTTC.

This clonotype has ten or more counts. The V and J genes are TRBV6-1 and TRBJ2-3; tentatively, D is TRBD2 (6 bases). The length of the CDR3 is 16 residues. The V gene's germline CDR1 is MNHNS and CDR2 SASEGT. V was shortened by 7 bases and J by 0 bases, with 17 bases between the two germline ends. DNA for the CDR3: TGTGCCAGCATCTCCCCGGGACTTCGTAGCACAGATACGCAGTATTTT. Residues: CASISPGLRSTDTQYF.

V and J are TRBV15 and TRBJ2-5; maybe TRBD1 (6 bases). The CDR3 is 16 residues long. CDR1 and CDR2 (germline): LNHNV, YYDKDF (reference sequence). Trimming left V 0 bases short and J 2 bases short, with 13 bases between. The CDR3 DNA is TGTGCCACCAGCAGAGAGGACAGAGTAATTCAAGAGACCCAGTACTTC. Translated, it gives CATSREDRVIQETQYF.

This clonotype was seen at least ten times. The chain uses TRBV6-5 and TRBJ2-4; tentative D call: TRBD1 (5 bases). The CDR3 is made up of 14 amino acids. V was clipped by 2 bases and J by 6 bases, with 11 bases between them. CDR1 is MNHEY, CDR2 SVGAGI, per germline. The CDR3 nucleotides are TGTGCCAGCAGTTACGGTGGGGCGAGAAACATTCAGTACTTC. This gives the protein CASSYGGARNIQYF.

This clonotype was found many times. The chain carries TRBV12-3 or TRBV12-4 and TRBJ2-3; 7 bases fit TRBD1. V was pared by 3 bases and J by 3 bases, with 6 bases of the junction left unmatched. This CDR3 has 15 residues. The CDR3 bases are TGTGCCAGCAGTTTCGACAGGGTTGGTACAGATACGCAGTATTTT. Residues: CASSFDRVGTDTQYF.